This T cell receptor (beta chain) was sequenced during a study of T cell responses to AZD1222 COVID-19 vaccine. The method was immunoSEQ multiplex PCR; TCRdb's version includes in-frame clones alone and lacks a portion of them. The table records about 190,000 clones, around 87% of them present only once. The clonotype comes from an adult in good health. The sample in question was peripheral blood, obtained on day 0 of MenACWY control vaccination.

This CDR3 is CASRYIGNYGYTF. Here the CDR3 DNA reads TGTGCCAGCAGGTACATCGGAAACTATGGCTACACCTTC. The chain employs TRBV2 and TRBJ1-2; D unresolved. Per the germline V gene, CDR1 is SNHLY and CDR2 is FYNNEI. Deletions cut 6 bases from V and 2 bases from J, with 10 bases between. The CDR3 has 13 residues. Complete variable domain (other parts from reference TRBV2 and TRBJ1-2): EPEVTQTPSHQVTQMGQEVILRCVPISNHLYFYWYRQILGQKVEFLVSFYNNEISEKSEIFDDQFSVERPDGSNFTLKIRSTKLEDSAMYFCASRYIGNYGYTFGSGTRLTVV.